This entry lists 16 T cell receptor beta chains sequenced from one sample in a study of blood T cell repertoires in COVID-19. Measured with immunoSEQ multiplex PCR; TCRdb has only the in-frame clones, and not every one. This table has 130,000 or so clones, 60% to 85% appearing once. Sequencing was performed on peripheral blood. The receptors were sampled from a man older than 75 with acute or convalescent COVID-19.

This clone has more than one count but fewer than ten. The chain carries TRBV28 and TRBJ1-3; tentative D call: TRBD1 (6 bases). CDR1 and CDR2 from the germline V gene are MDHEN and SYDVKM. V lost 4 bases and J lost 0, with 10 bases in between. The CDR3 contains 15 residues. The CDR3 protein is CASSSTGSSGNTIYF. CDR3 coding DNA: TGTGCCAGCAGTTCTACAGGGAGCTCTGGAAACACCATATATTTT.

The chain is built from TRBV6-2 or TRBV6-3 and TRBJ2-2; possible D gene TRBD2, 6 bases. CDR1 and CDR2 (germline): MNHEY, SVGEGT. The CDR3 is made up of 17 amino acids. Trimming pared 2 bases from V and 0 bases from J, leaving 13 bases between. CDR3 DNA: TGTGCCAGCAGTTACCCCCGGGACTCCACGAACACCGGGGAGCTGTTTTTT. It encodes CASSYPRDSTNTGELFF.

This clone was observed a single time. The chain is built from TRBV29-1 and TRBJ2-7, with unresolved D. Deletions cut 1 base from V and 3 bases from J, with 4 bases between. Germline lookup yields CDR1 SQVTM and CDR2 ANQGSEA. CDR3 size: 11 residues. The CDR3 loop is CSVEVSYEQYF. CDR3 DNA: TGCAGCGTTGAAGTCAGCTACGAGCAGTACTTC.

The J gene is TRBJ2-3, the V gene TRBV19; the match to TRBD2 covers 7 bases. There are 19 residues in the CDR3. J gave up 2 bases and V 2 bases, and 16 bases lay outside the gene matches. Germline CDR1 LNHDA, CDR2 SQIVND (reference sequence). The chain's CDR3 is CASSISIRGEGVNTDTQYF. The CDR3 nucleotides are TGTGCCAGTAGTATAAGTATCCGGGGGGAGGGCGTGAACACAGATACGCAGTATTTT.

The chain employs TRBV19 and TRBJ1-5, with 8 nucleotides matching TRBD1. This CDR3 has 15 residues. Germline CDR1 is LNHDA and CDR2 is SQIVND (reference sequence). V was clipped by 6 bases and J by 2 bases; unmatched bases: 6. CDR3 region: CASSLTGEGNQPQHF. In DNA, the CDR3 is TGTGCCAGTAGCCTGACAGGGGAAGGCAATCAGCCCCAGCATTTT.

This chain links TRBV12-3 or TRBV12-4 with TRBJ2-7, with a tentative D call TRBD2 (5 bases). Trimming removed 3 bases at V and 12 bases at J, with 18 bases between. This CDR3 is built from 13 residues. The CDR3, as DNA: TGTGCCAGCAGTTTCGGAACACTGGAGGTGTTGTACTTC. Amino acid sequence: CASSFGTLEVLYF.

With regard to this clone: One end of the junction fails to match germline, which may point to a read error. This chain joins TRBV2 and TRBJ2-1; 9 nucleotides line up with TRBD2. The CDR3 sequence is 11 residues long. From germline, CDR1 is SNHLY and CDR2 FYNNEI. CDR3 DNA sequence: TGTGCCAGCAGGGAGCGGGGGGCCGGGATCTTC. Its protein product is CASRERGAGIF. The full variable domain, with the rest looked up from reference TRBV2 and TRBJ2-1, is EPEVTQTPSHQVTQMGQEVILRCVPISNHLYFYWYRQILGQKVEFLVSFYNNEISEKSEIFDDQFSVERPDGSNFTLKIRSTKLEDSAMYFCASRERGAGIFGPGTRLTVL.

The chain combines TRBV5-1 with TRBJ2-3; D may be TRBD1 (6 bases). Germline values: CDR1 SGHRS, CDR2 YFSETQ. The CDR3 is 18 amino acids. Trimming shortened V by 1 base and J by 2 bases, and 20 bases separated the two germline ends. As DNA, the CDR3 is TGCGCCAGCAGCTTGTCCTCTACCGGGACATATTCCACAGATACGCAGTATTTT. Encoded protein: CASSLSSTGTYSTDTQYF.

The chain employs TRBV13 and TRBJ2-3, with D possibly being TRBD2 (5 bases). Germline CDR1 and CDR2: PRHDT and FYEKMQ (reference sequence). This CDR3 comprises 20 residues. V was clipped by 4 bases and J by 0 bases, with 26 bases between them. Written as DNA, the CDR3 is TGTGCCAGCAGCTCAGAACTAAGGGTCCACGCGGGCCTTAGCACAGATACGCAGTATTTT. This gives the protein CASSSELRVHAGLSTDTQYF.

This clone was counted a few times. CDR3 in amino acids: CASRVRDEKLFF. The CDR3 coding sequence is TGTGCCAGCCGCGTCCGGGATGAAAAACTGTTTTTT. The J gene is TRBJ1-4, the V gene TRBV19, with D unresolved. The CDR3 runs 12 residues. CDR1 and CDR2 from the germline V gene are LNHDA and SQIVND (reference sequence). With 9 bases removed from V and 6 bases from J, the gap between germline ends came to 11 bases. The full variable domain, with the rest looked up from reference TRBV19 and TRBJ1-4, is DGGITQSPKYLFRKEGQNVTLSCEQNLNHDAMYWYRQDPGQGLRLIYYSQIVNDFQKGDIAEGYSVSREKKESFPLTVTSAQKNPTAFYLCASRVRDEKLFFGSGTQLSVL.

This clone has more than one count but fewer than ten. The V gene is TRBV7-2, the J gene TRBJ2-2; D may be TRBD2 (6 bases). The V gene lost 1 base and the J gene lost 2 bases, with 14 bases spanning the gap. CDR3 length equals 17 residues. Germline CDR1 reads SGHTA; CDR2 reads FQGNSA. CDR3 nucleotide sequence: TGTGCCAGCAGCTTAGAGGTCCTAGCGAGCAACACCGGGGAGCTGTTTTTT. Amino acids: CASSLEVLASNTGELFF.

This chain connects TRBV4-2 to TRBJ2-3, with TRBD2 identical over 15 bases. CDR3 length: 19 residues. V gave up 1 base and J gave up 5 bases; unmatched junction bases: 10. In germline, CDR1 is LGHNA, CDR2 YNFKEQ. Written as DNA, the CDR3 is TGTGCCAGCAGCCAAGTGGGCGGACTAGCGGGGGGGCCTCAAGATACGCAGTATTTT. As protein: CASSQVGGLAGGPQDTQYF.

The chain links TRBV4-2 to TRBJ2-3; 12 bases fit TRBD2. J gave up 2 bases and V 6 bases, and 6 bases lay outside the gene matches. CDR3 length: 16 amino acids. Germline CDR1 and CDR2: LGHNA and YNFKEQ. The chain's CDR3 is CASSPRLAGATDTQYF. CDR3 DNA sequence: TGTGCCAGCAGTCCACGACTAGCGGGGGCCACAGATACGCAGTATTTT.

The V and J genes are TRBV19 and TRBJ2-3; TRBD2 agrees at 8 bases. Germline trimming cut 4 bases from V and 2 bases from J; bases unmatched to any gene: 8. Germline CDR1 is LNHDA and CDR2 is SQIVND (reference sequence). The CDR3 is 16 amino acids. The CDR3 nucleotides are TGTGCCAGTAGTACCCTACGGGGGGGGGACACAGATACGCAGTATTTT. Translation: CASSTLRGGDTDTQYF.

The chain is built from TRBV6-5 and TRBJ1-2; TRBD1 might be the D (6 bases). The length of the CDR3 is 14 residues. Trimming cost V 7 bases and J 8 bases, with 20 bases left between them. Germline-derived CDR1 and CDR2 are MNHEY and SVGAGI. In DNA form, the CDR3 reads TGTGCCAGCACCGCCGGACAGACCGCTGAGGGCTACACCTTC. This encodes CASTAGQTAEGYTF.

The J gene is TRBJ1-2, the V gene TRBV5-4; 11 nucleotides match TRBD1. V gave up 4 bases and J gave up 6 bases; unmatched junction bases: 8. The CDR3 runs to 15 residues. Germline lookup yields CDR1 SGHNT and CDR2 YYREEE (reference sequence). Written as DNA, the CDR3 is TGTGCCAGCAGCCCGGACAGGGGGCGCCCCCATGGCTACACCTTC. Translating it yields CASSPDRGRPHGYTF.